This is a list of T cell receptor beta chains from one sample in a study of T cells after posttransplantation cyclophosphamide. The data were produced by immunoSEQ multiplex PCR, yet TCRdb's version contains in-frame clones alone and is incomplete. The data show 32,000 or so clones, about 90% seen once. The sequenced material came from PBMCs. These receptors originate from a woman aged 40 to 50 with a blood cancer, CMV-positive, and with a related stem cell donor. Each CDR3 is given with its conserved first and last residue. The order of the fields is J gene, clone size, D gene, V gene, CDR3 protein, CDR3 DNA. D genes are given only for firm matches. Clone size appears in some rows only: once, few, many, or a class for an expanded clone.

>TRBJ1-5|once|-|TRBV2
CASTGSVNQPQHF
TGTGCCAGCACGGGGAGTGTAAATCAGCCCCAGCATTTT
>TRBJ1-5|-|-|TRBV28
CASTGAGGNQPQHF
TGTGCCAGCACCGGGGCAGGGGGCAATCAGCCCCAGCATTTT
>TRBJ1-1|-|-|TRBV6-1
CASRDSEAFF
TGTGCCAGCAGGGACAGTGAAGCTTTCTTT
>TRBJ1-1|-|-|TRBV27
CASSFWGGSGTEAFF
TGTGCCAGCAGTTTTTGGGGGGGGTCGGGGACTGAAGCTTTCTTT
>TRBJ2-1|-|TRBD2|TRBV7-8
CASSLARPGLAGGPLTYNEQFF
TGTGCCAGCAGCTTAGCAAGACCGGGACTAGCGGGGGGGCCTCTTACCTACAATGAGCAGTTCTTC
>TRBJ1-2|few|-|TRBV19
CASSLLTGSYGYTF
TGTGCCAGTAGCCTGTTGACGGGTTCATATGGCTACACCTTC
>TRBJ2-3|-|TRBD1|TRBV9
CASSFRDRGPGDTQYF
TGTGCCAGCAGCTTCCGGGACAGGGGGCCGGGAGATACGCAGTATTTT
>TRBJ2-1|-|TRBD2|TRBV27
CASSLAGGPNEQFF
TGTGCCAGCAGTTTGGCGGGGGGGCCTAATGAGCAGTTCTTC
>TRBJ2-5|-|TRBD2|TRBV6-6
CASMGGGQETQYF
TGTGCCAGTATGGGGGGGGGTCAAGAGACCCAGTACTTC
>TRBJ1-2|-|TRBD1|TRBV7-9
CASSLGQGSYGYTF
TGTGCCAGCAGCTTGGGACAGGGCTCCTATGGCTACACCTTC
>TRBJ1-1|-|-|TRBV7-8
CASSFRRLNTEAFF
TGTGCCAGCAGCTTTAGGCGGTTGAACACTGAAGCTTTCTTT
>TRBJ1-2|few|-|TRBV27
CASSPRAGRYGYTF
TGTGCCAGCAGTCCTCGAGCAGGCCGTTATGGCTACACCTTC
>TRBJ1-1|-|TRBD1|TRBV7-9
CASSQETGTGVEAFF
TGTGCCAGCAGCCAGGAGACCGGGACAGGGGTTGAAGCTTTCTTT
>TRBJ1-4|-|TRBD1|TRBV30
CAWSVRSGQGYNEKLFF
TGTGCCTGGAGTGTACGATCGGGACAGGGGTATAATGAAAAACTGTTTTTT
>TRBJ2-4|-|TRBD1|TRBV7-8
CASSHRDRGHIQYF
TGTGCCAGCAGCCACCGGGACAGGGGCCACATTCAGTACTTC
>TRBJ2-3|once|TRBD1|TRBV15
CATSLPPGQGVDTQYF
TGTGCCACCAGCCTTCCTCCGGGACAGGGTGTTGATACGCAGTATTTT
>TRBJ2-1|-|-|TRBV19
CASSMTRETYNEQFF
TGTGCCAGTAGTATGACCAGGGAAACCTACAATGAGCAGTTCTTC
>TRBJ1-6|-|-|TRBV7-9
CASSPPGETELDF
TGTGCCAGCAGCCCCCCCGGGGAAACTGAACTTGACTTT
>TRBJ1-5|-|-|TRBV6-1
CASSEAGGGHQPQHF
TGTGCCAGCAGTGAAGCGGGCGGGGGACATCAGCCCCAGCATTTT
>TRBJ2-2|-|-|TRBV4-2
CASSQDLGDLNTGELFF
TGTGCCAGCAGCCAAGATCTGGGGGACTTGAACACCGGGGAGCTGTTTTTT
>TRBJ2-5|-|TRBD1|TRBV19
CASSTTGQNLPQYF
TGTGCCAGTAGTACCACGGGACAGAATCTCCCCCAGTACTTC
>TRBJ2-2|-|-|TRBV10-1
CASSAMGGVNTGELFF
TGCGCCAGCAGTGCGATGGGGGGAGTGAACACCGGGGAGCTGTTTTTT